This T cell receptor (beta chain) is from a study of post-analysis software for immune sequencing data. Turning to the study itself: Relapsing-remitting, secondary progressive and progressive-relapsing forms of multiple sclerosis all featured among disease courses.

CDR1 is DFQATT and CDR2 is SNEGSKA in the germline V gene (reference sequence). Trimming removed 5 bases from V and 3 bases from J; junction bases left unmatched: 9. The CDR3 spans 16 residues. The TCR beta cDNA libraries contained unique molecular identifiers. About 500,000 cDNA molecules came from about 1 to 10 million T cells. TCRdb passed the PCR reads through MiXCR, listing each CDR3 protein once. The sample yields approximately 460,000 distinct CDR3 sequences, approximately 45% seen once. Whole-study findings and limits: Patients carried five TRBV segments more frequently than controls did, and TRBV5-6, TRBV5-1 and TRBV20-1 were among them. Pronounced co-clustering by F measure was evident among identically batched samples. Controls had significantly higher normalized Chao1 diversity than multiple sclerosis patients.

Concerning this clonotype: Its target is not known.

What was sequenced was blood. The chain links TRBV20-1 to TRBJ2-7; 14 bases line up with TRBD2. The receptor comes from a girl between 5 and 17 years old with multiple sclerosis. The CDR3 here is CSAAGTSGRGVYEQYF. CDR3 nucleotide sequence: TGCAGTGCTGCCGGGACTAGCGGGAGAGGGGTCTACGAGCAGTACTTC.